This entry describes one TCR beta chain. Seattle enrolled patients during active infection and tracked them longitudinally. Data came from immunoSEQ multiplex PCR; TCRdb stores just in-frame clones and leaves some out. The sample yields about 190,000 clones, roughly 82% seen once. The data belong to a study of blood T cell repertoires in COVID-19. The wider study: The study drew acute and convalescent COVID-19 samples from the United States, Italy and Spain. T cells, B-cell-depleted T cells, or PBMCs supplied cDNA or gDNA.

Germline CDR1 is LNHDA and CDR2 is SQIVND (reference sequence). The V and J ends lost 6 bases and 3 bases respectively, with 14 bases between them. The CDR3 loop spans 15 amino acids. Material for sequencing was peripheral blood. The rearrangement uses TRBV19 and TRBJ2-2, with D hard to call. The sequence was collected from a woman aged 55 to 70 with COVID-19, enrolled during active disease. CDR3 sequence (DNA): TGTGCCAGTAGCCCCCAGGCCGGTTACACCGGGGAGCTGTTTTTT. It encodes CASSPQAGYTGELFF.